These 17 T cell receptor beta chains were all obtained from the same sample, sequenced in a study of T cells after yellow fever vaccination. TCRdb itself ran the 5' RACE reads through MiXCR, one entry per CDR3 protein. The data hold 200,000 to 250,000 distinct CDR3 sequences, with approximately 3.2% observed a single time. This specimen was CD4+ T cells sorted from PBMCs, taken 10 days after the yellow fever booster vaccination. All receptors come from a man younger than 30 who received the YFV17D yellow fever vaccine.

This clonotype was seen more than once but under ten times. The chain combines TRBV19 with TRBJ1-2; 7 bases are a match to TRBD1. The V gene's germline CDR1 is LNHDA and CDR2 SQIVND (reference sequence). This CDR3 comprises 13 residues. The junction had 2 bases not matched to a gene; V was cut back by 3 bases and J by 4 bases. Here the CDR3 reads CASSMWDSYGYTF. CDR3 in DNA: TGTGCCAGTAGTATGTGGGACAGCTATGGCTACACCTTC.

This sequence joins TRBV6-2 or TRBV6-3 and TRBJ1-5; D possibly corresponds to TRBD1 (6 bases). Trimming pared 8 bases from V and 3 bases from J, leaving 17 bases between. This CDR3 region has 15 residues. Germline V gives CDR1 MNHEY, CDR2 SVGEGT. CDR3 DNA sequence: TGTGCCAGCTTACCATTGGACAGAAACAATCAGCCCCAGCATTTT. Translating it yields CASLPLDRNNQPQHF.

This clonotype was seen ten or more times. The chain joins TRBV15 to TRBJ1-6, with D perhaps TRBD1 (6 bases). Germline CDR1 is LNHNV and CDR2 is YYDKDF (reference sequence). Trimming removed 5 bases from V and 10 bases from J, with 21 bases in between. The CDR3 consists of 16 residues. The CDR3 DNA reads TGTGCCACCAGCGCCCGGGACCCCAGGGGTGGGTCACCCCTCCACTTT. It is translated as CATSARDPRGGSPLHF.

This clonotype was seen repeatedly, ten times or more. The V call is TRBV5-1, the J call TRBJ2-1; TRBD2 matches 11 bases. This CDR3 is built from 15 residues. Trimming at V came to 0 bases and at J to 8 bases, leaving 4 bases not matched to a gene. CDR1 is SGHRS and CDR2 is YFSETQ in the germline V gene. CDR3 protein: CASSLASGGIYEQFF. CDR3 nucleotide sequence: TGCGCCAGCAGCTTGGCTAGCGGGGGGATATATGAGCAGTTCTTC.

This clonotype was observed many times. The chain's CDR3 is CASSFLSTGELFF. CDR3 nucleotide sequence: TGTGCCAGCAGCTTCCTCTCTACCGGGGAGCTGTTTTTT. This sequence joins TRBV7-2 and TRBJ2-2, with no clear D. This CDR3 has 13 residues. Trimming shortened V by 3 bases and J by 5 bases, and 7 bases separated the two germline ends. CDR1 is SGHTA, CDR2 FQGNSA, per germline.

This clonotype was observed at least ten times. The rearrangement links TRBV20-1 to TRBJ2-7, with 9 bases that match TRBD2. Germline lookup yields CDR1 DFQATT and CDR2 SNEGSKA (reference sequence). The CDR3 runs to 13 residues. V was clipped by 5 bases and J by 6 bases; unmatched bases: 8. CDR3 region: CSAGRGGAGEQYF. CDR3 nucleotides: TGCAGTGCTGGTCGCGGGGGGGCAGGCGAGCAGTACTTC.

There are a few counts of this clonotype. CDR3 coding DNA: TGCAGCGTTGTTGGGCGGGTCACAGATACGCAGTATTTT. Translation: CSVVGRVTDTQYF. The gene calls are TRBV29-1 and TRBJ2-3; possibly TRBD2 for D (5 bases). CDR1 SQVTM and CDR2 ANQGSEA come from the germline V gene. This CDR3 comprises 13 residues. The ends were cut back, 4 bases at V and 2 bases at J, with 10 bases in the middle.

In its sample, this clonotype was seen a few times. V and J are TRBV7-8 and TRBJ1-1, with D hard to call. Looked up from germline, CDR1 is SGHVS and CDR2 is FQNEAQ. The germline V and J ends were trimmed by 1 base and 4 bases, with 10 bases remaining between them. The CDR3 runs to 14 residues. In nucleotides, the CDR3 is TGTGCCAGCAGCTTAGTACGGGAGAGCACTGAAGCTTTCTTT. This codes for CASSLVRESTEAFF.

This clonotype was picked up many times. This chain links TRBV20-1 with TRBJ1-2; 10 nucleotides agree with TRBD1. This CDR3 contains 14 residues. Looked up from germline, CDR1 is DFQATT and CDR2 is SNEGSKA (reference sequence). V gave up 3 bases and J gave up 2 bases; unmatched junction bases: 3. CDR3 coding DNA: TGCAGTGCTAGGGGGACAGGGGCGAACTATGGCTACACCTTC. Its translation: CSARGTGANYGYTF.

In this sample, this clonotype turned up many times. This sequence joins TRBV6-5 and TRBJ2-7; 11 positions match TRBD1. With V trimmed by 6 bases and J by 0 bases, 7 bases remained unmatched. The CDR3 contains 16 residues. Germline loops: CDR1 MNHEY, CDR2 SVGAGI. The CDR3 coding sequence is TGTGCCAGCAGACCTTCCGGGACAGGGGGCTCCTACGAGCAGTACGTC. It translates to CASRPSGTGGSYEQYV.

There are many counts of this clonotype. The V call is TRBV2, the J call TRBJ1-2, with TRBD1 as a possible D gene (6 bases). Trimming cost V 4 bases and J 2 bases, with 11 bases left between them. The length of the CDR3 is 14 residues. Germline assignment: CDR1 SNHLY and CDR2 FYNNEI. This chain's CDR3 is CASSAGTRNYGYTF. The CDR3 coding sequence is TGTGCCAGCAGTGCCGGGACACGAAACTATGGCTACACCTTC.

This clonotype appeared a few times. The chain links TRBV5-4 to TRBJ1-6; 7 positions agree with TRBD1. Germline V lookup: CDR1 SGHNT, CDR2 YYREEE (reference sequence). V shed 0 bases and J 10 bases; nucleotides not matched to a gene: 7. This CDR3 comprises 15 residues. The DNA of the CDR3 is TGTGCCAGCAGCTTGGACAGGGGAGTACGCTCACCCCTCCACTTT. Translated: CASSLDRGVRSPLHF.

This clonotype was detected ten times or more. This rearrangement joins TRBV6-1 to TRBJ2-1; 8 bases agree with TRBD1. The CDR3 is 17 amino acids. Trimming took 6 bases from V and 2 from J; bases not matched to a gene: 12. Germline lookup yields CDR1 MNHNS and CDR2 SASEGT. CDR3 sequence: CASRGLTGGRAYNEQFF. CDR3 nucleotide sequence: TGTGCCAGCAGGGGGTTAACAGGGGGAAGGGCCTACAATGAGCAGTTCTTC.

There are many counts of this clonotype. The CDR3 here is CASSYSSGWANEQYF. The DNA for the CDR3 is TGTGCCAGCAGTTACTCGAGTGGCTGGGCCAACGAGCAGTACTTC. This chain uses TRBV6-5 with TRBJ2-7; D is uncertain. CDR3 length: 15 residues. V was clipped by 0 bases and J by 5 bases, with 14 bases between them. From germline, CDR1 is MNHEY and CDR2 SVGAGI.

This clonotype was recorded many times. The chain joins TRBV18 to TRBJ2-3; 9 bases fit TRBD1. After removal of 5 bases from V and 2 bases from J, the junction contained 5 bases not matched to a gene. The CDR3 contains 15 residues. Per the germline V gene, CDR1 is KGHSH and CDR2 is LQKENI. The CDR3 here is CASSAGTGFTDTQYF. The CDR3 DNA follows: TGTGCCAGCTCAGCCGGGACAGGGTTCACAGATACGCAGTATTTT.

This clonotype was recorded many times. The V call is TRBV9, the J call TRBJ2-1; 9 bases are shared with TRBD1. V trimming: 0 bases; J trimming: 9 bases; junction bases outside the gene matches: 4. Germline loops: CDR1 SGDLS, CDR2 YYNGEE. This CDR3 spans 14 amino acids. The CDR3: CASSVVGQGVEQFF. The CDR3 coding sequence is TGTGCCAGCAGCGTAGTGGGACAGGGAGTTGAGCAGTTCTTC.

This clonotype has only a few counts. This sequence joins TRBV4-3 and TRBJ2-1; 9 bases line up with TRBD2. This CDR3 contains 18 residues. The J segment lost 0 bases and the V segment lost 0 bases, leaving 6 bases of the junction unmatched. CDR1 and CDR2 (germline): LGHNA, YSLEER. The CDR3: CASSQDLSGGSSYNEQFF. CDR3 in DNA: TGCGCCAGCAGCCAAGATCTAAGCGGGGGGTCCTCCTACAATGAGCAGTTCTTC.